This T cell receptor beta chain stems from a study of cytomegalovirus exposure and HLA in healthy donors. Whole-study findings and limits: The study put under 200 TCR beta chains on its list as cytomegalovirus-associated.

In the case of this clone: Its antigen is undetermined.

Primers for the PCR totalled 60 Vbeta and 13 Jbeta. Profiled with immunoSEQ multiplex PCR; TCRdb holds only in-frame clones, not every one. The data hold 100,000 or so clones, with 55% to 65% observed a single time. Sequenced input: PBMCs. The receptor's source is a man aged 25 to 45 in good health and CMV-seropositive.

CDR3 DNA: TGTGCCAGCAGCATCGGGACAGGAAAATCACCCCTCCACTTT. It codes for CASSIGTGKSPLHF. The gene calls are TRBV7-2 and TRBJ1-6; 8 positions agree with TRBD1. CDR3 length equals 14 residues. Looked up from germline, CDR1 is SGHTA and CDR2 is FQGNSA. The junction had 7 bases not matched to a gene; V was cut back by 5 bases and J by 10 bases. Full variable domain (remainder filled in from reference TRBV7-2 and TRBJ1-6): GAGVSQSPSNKVTEKGKDVELRCDPISGHTALYWYRQSLGQGLEFLIYFQGNSAPDKSGLPSDRFSAERTGGSVSTLTIQRTQQEDSAVYLCASSIGTGKSPLHFGNGTRLTVT.